This is a list of T cell receptor beta chains from one sample in a study of blood T cells in healthy people across ages. TCRdb re-called the 5' RACE reads with MiXCR, one entry per CDR3 protein. The sample comprises 1.5 million to 2 million distinct CDR3 sequences, approximately 32% of which are singletons, and about 11% rests with the top ten. Sequences were obtained from blood. The source of these receptors is a woman aged 25-40 years in good health. Each CDR3 is given with its conserved first and last residue.

j_gene	v_gene	CDR3aa
TRBJ1-5	TRBV27	CASSLSSRVFNQPQHF
TRBJ1-1	TRBV6-1	CASTKGQGVMNTEAFF
TRBJ1-2	TRBV5-5	CASSWTGQGTPNYGYTF
.	TRBV24-1	CATSEGPPRYEQYF
TRBJ1-2	TRBV20-1	CSAHGTGGRELYGYTF
TRBJ2-2	TRBV5-5	CASSLVGQGYATGELFF
TRBJ2-1	TRBV20-1	CSARGLEHYNEQFF
TRBJ2-7	TRBV29-1	CSVEETGRYEQYF
TRBJ2-3	TRBV13	CASRQRGRDTQYF
TRBJ2-5	TRBV4-1	CASSQDNQRDGTQYF
TRBJ2-2	TRBV10-3	CAISEMTTNTGELFF
TRBJ2-1	TRBV28	CASSFAQGSYNEQFF
TRBJ2-3	TRBV12-3/TRBV12-4	CASSLRGPVRTDTQYF
TRBJ2-1	TRBV6-4	CASSELASEQFF
TRBJ2-2	TRBV6-6	CASSLGGLAMGGELFF
TRBJ2-6	TRBV5-1	CASSSDTSTYGANVLTF